A selection of T cell receptor beta chains follows, all from one sample in a study of cytomegalovirus exposure and HLA in healthy donors. The protocol was immunoSEQ multiplex PCR, while the TCRdb copy is restricted to in-frame clones and leaves out a portion. This repertoire includes 110,000 to 150,000 clones. Material for sequencing was PBMCs. The receptors derive from a male donor in good health and CMV-seronegative. CDR3s include the opening cysteine and the closing phenylalanine or tryptophan. D genes are given only for firm matches.

j_gene,v_gene,d_gene,CDR3nt,CDR3aa
TRBJ2-1,TRBV9,.,TGTGCCAGCAGCGTAGACAGCAATGAGCAGTTCTTC,CASSVDSNEQFF
TRBJ2-5,TRBV10-3,.,TGTGCCATCAGCCCCGGACTGGCGGGGGCTCAAGAGACCCAGTACTTC,CAISPGLAGAQETQYF
TRBJ2-7,TRBV6-1,.,TGTGCCAGCAGACTGTGGCACCCAGGGACCTACGAGCAGTACTTC,CASRLWHPGTYEQYF
TRBJ1-2,TRBV19,TRBD1,TGTGCCAGTAGTCCCCTACAGGGGACCTATGGCTACACCTTC,CASSPLQGTYGYTF
TRBJ2-1,TRBV6-5,TRBD1,TGTGCCAGCAGTTACCTAGGGGGCAGCTCCTACAATGAGCAGTTCTTC,CASSYLGGSSYNEQFF
TRBJ2-2,TRBV9,.,TGTGCCAGCAGCTTCGAAGGGGGGGCCGGGGAGCTGTTTTTT,CASSFEGGAGELFF
TRBJ1-4,TRBV6-5,.,TGTGCCAGCAGTCAATTTCGAGGGGAAAAACTGTTTTTT,CASSQFRGEKLFF
TRBJ1-1,TRBV13,TRBD1,TGTGCCAGCAGCTCGCATCGAAGACAGACAGGGGAGAACACTGAAGCTTTCTTT,CASSSHRRQTGENTEAFF
TRBJ2-1,TRBV20-1,TRBD2,TGCAGTGCTTTTTTAGCGGGAAAGGAGTTCTTC,CSAFLAGKEFF
TRBJ2-2,TRBV7-3,TRBD2,TGTGCCAGCAGCATCAACGCGGGGGTCACCGGGGAGCTGTTTTTT,CASSINAGVTGELFF
TRBJ2-3,TRBV5-1,TRBD2,TGCGCCAGCAGCTTGACGGGACTAGCGGGAGTGCTAGATACGCAGTATTTT,CASSLTGLAGVLDTQYF
TRBJ2-5,TRBV7-9,.,TGTGCCAGCAGCGCAGTGTTGGAGGGAGAGACCCAGTACTTC,CASSAVLEGETQYF
TRBJ1-1,TRBV30,TRBD1,TGTGCCTGGAGTGCCGGACAGGCTGAAGCTTTCTTT,CAWSAGQAEAFF
TRBJ2-7,TRBV4-2,TRBD2,TGTGCCAGCAGCCAGGGGCGCCTAGCGGGGCACGAGCAGTACTTC,CASSQGRLAGHEQYF
TRBJ2-7,TRBV27,.,TGTGCCAGCAGTTTAACCCCGGAGGGCTACGAGCAGTACTTC,CASSLTPEGYEQYF
TRBJ1-5,TRBV18,TRBD1,TGTGCCAGCTCATCAGGGGGCCTTAGCAATCAGCCCCAGCATTTT,CASSSGGLSNQPQHF
TRBJ1-2,TRBV7-8,.,TGTGCCAGCAGCTTAGCCCTGTTAGAGGCGAACTATGGCTACACCTTC,CASSLALLEANYGYTF
TRBJ2-1,TRBV5-1,.,TGCGCCAGCAGCTTTTCAAATGATGAGCAGTTCTTC,CASSFSNDEQFF
TRBJ2-1,TRBV19,TRBD1,TGTGCCAGTATAGGCGGGACAGGGGAGTTCTTC,CASIGGTGEFF
TRBJ2-7,TRBV27,.,TGTGCCAGCAGTTCCCCCGGCAGGGGTTACGAGCAGTACTTC,CASSSPGRGYEQYF
TRBJ2-3,TRBV20-1,.,TGCAGTGCTACTAGATCCGATACGCAGTATTTT,CSATRSDTQYF
TRBJ2-7,TRBV19,.,TGTGCCAGTAGTACCACCGGAACTACCATAAGCTACGAGCAGTACTTC,CASSTTGTTISYEQYF
TRBJ2-7,TRBV11-2,TRBD2,TGTGCCAGCAGCAATGGACTAGCGGGCTCCTACGAGCAGTACTTC,CASSNGLAGSYEQYF
TRBJ2-6,TRBV28,TRBD2,TGTGCCAGCAGTAGCCCGGGGGGGAAAATCTCTGGGGCCAACGTCCTGACTTTC,CASSSPGGKISGANVLTF
TRBJ2-7,TRBV6-1,TRBD1,TGTGCCAGCAGAGGACAGGGAGCCCACGAGCAGTACTTC,CASRGQGAHEQYF
TRBJ2-1,TRBV6-5,TRBD2,TGTGCCAGCAGCAGCGGGAGCTCCTACAATGAGCAGTTCTTC,CASSSGSSYNEQFF
TRBJ1-6,TRBV5-6,.,TGTGCCAGCAGCTTGGTCAGTGATTCACCCCTCCACTTT,CASSLVSDSPLHF
TRBJ2-3,TRBV7-7,TRBD2,TGTGCTAGCAGCTTAGGTCGACTAGCGGGCGGCGCAGATACGCAGTATTTT,CASSLGRLAGGADTQYF
TRBJ1-2,TRBV29-1,.,TGCAGCGTTGGGGGGACCCGGGAGGCAGATGGCTACACCTTC,CSVGGTREADGYTF